This T cell receptor beta chain was identified in a study of T cell responses to AZD1222 COVID-19 vaccine. Study context: Pooled together were second doses at about 4 or about 12 weeks. The study's findings and limits: Targets within unmutated variant regions were reportedly found for nearly half of spike-specific TCRs. CD4 TCRs associated with vaccination spanned spike, dominating at 160-218 and 743-854.

CDR3 length: 15 residues. V was clipped by 1 base and J by 6 bases, with 10 bases between them. The germline V gene has CDR1 SGHVS and CDR2 FNYEAQ. This clone was seen just once. Its antigen remains unidentified. Some clones are missing from TCRdb's copy, which holds only in-frame ones; the method was immunoSEQ multiplex PCR. The data contain about 150,000 clones, 75% to 95% of them singletons. The V call is TRBV7-6, the J call TRBJ1-6; unclear D gene. The sequenced sample was peripheral blood, obtained on day 0 of AZD1222 vaccination. This sequence was found in an adult in good health. The CDR3 DNA is TGTGCCAGCAGCTTAGGTCATGGCTCTAATTCACCCCTCCACTTT. It yields the protein CASSLGHGSNSPLHF.